Below are 15 T cell receptor beta chains sequenced from a single sample in a study of glioma-infiltrating T cells after dendritic cell vaccination. The repertoire was sequenced with immunoSEQ multiplex PCR; TCRdb's copy has only in-frame clones and lacks some. The repertoire includes roughly 23,000 clones, more than 65% of them detected once, and 35% to 40% sits in the top ten. The sample here was blood, taken before dendritic cell vaccination. The receptors were sampled from a human donor with glioblastoma.

This clone was recorded only once. This chain links TRBV30 with TRBJ1-1; TRBD1 is a possible D gene (6 bases). With 0 bases removed from V and 1 base from J, the gap between germline ends came to 9 bases. This CDR3 spans 14 amino acids. Germline CDR1 reads GTSNPN; CDR2 reads SVGIG (reference sequence). The CDR3 reads CAWSVRGGNTEAFF. For the CDR3, the DNA is TGTGCCTGGAGTGTACGAGGGGGGAACACTGAAGCTTTCTTT.

V gene TRBV14 combines with J gene TRBJ2-1; D unclear. V shed 2 bases and J shed 8 bases, with 4 bases lying between them. CDR3 length: 11 amino acids. Germline V gene lookup returns CDR1 SGHDN and CDR2 FVKESK. As DNA, the CDR3 is TGTGCCAGCAGCCAATCAGATGAGCAGTTCTTC. Its translation: CASSQSDEQFF.

The gene calls are TRBV2 and TRBJ1-2; D is perhaps TRBD1 (5 bases). CDR3 size: 14 residues. V lost 3 bases, J lost 4 bases, and 12 bases lay in between. Germline V gene data show CDR1 as SNHLY and CDR2 as FYNNEI. The CDR3 protein is CASSEDILFYGYTF. The CDR3 nucleotides are TGTGCCAGCAGTGAGGACATCCTTTTCTATGGCTACACCTTC.

The chain combines TRBV2 with TRBJ1-1; D might be TRBD1 (5 bases). CDR1 is SNHLY, CDR2 FYNNEI, per germline. The V and J ends lost 4 bases and 4 bases respectively, with 13 bases between them. CDR3 length: 14 amino acids. The CDR3 is CASSGAGHGTEAFF. DNA for the CDR3: TGTGCCAGCAGTGGTGCAGGGCATGGCACTGAAGCTTTCTTT.

This chain links TRBV9 with TRBJ1-5, with a weak D call TRBD1 (6 bases). Germline CDR1 and CDR2: SGDLS and YYNGEE. This CDR3 spans 14 amino acids. The V end lost 0 bases, the J end lost 6 bases, and 10 bases lay between the germline ends. Here the CDR3 reads CASSVGTAFQPQHF. The CDR3 DNA is TGTGCCAGCAGCGTAGGGACAGCATTTCAGCCCCAGCATTTT.

CDR3 in amino acids: CASSLSPTGVGANVLTF. The CDR3 coding sequence is TGTGCCAGCAGCTTAAGCCCTACAGGGGTCGGGGCCAACGTCCTGACTTTC. The chain is built from TRBV7-3 and TRBJ2-6; the match to TRBD1 covers 7 bases. The CDR3 is 17 residues long. The germline gives CDR1 SGHTA, CDR2 FQGTGA. With 1 base clipped from V and 4 bases from J, the junction kept 7 bases outside the gene matches.

This chain uses TRBV5-5 with TRBJ1-1; D is possibly TRBD1 (5 bases). This CDR3 has 15 residues. Trimming took off 2 bases at V and 1 base at J, with 12 bases between the two ends. The germline V gene has CDR1 SGHKS and CDR2 YYEKEE (reference sequence). The CDR3 bases are TGTGCCAGCAGCTTCGGCTTTCAGGGGAACACTGAAGCTTTCTTT. This encodes CASSFGFQGNTEAFF.

This clone occurred a few times. The gene calls are TRBV7-8 and TRBJ2-5; 9 bases agree with TRBD1. Losses at the gene ends were 4 bases for V and 3 bases for J; bases not matched to a gene: 3. Germline V gene sequence: CDR1 SGHVS, CDR2 FQNEAQ. CDR3 length equals 14 residues. The DNA of the CDR3 is TGTGCCAGCAGCTCGGGACAGGGAAAAGAGACCCAGTACTTC. It encodes CASSSGQGKETQYF. Drawing the rest from reference TRBV7-8 and TRBJ2-5, the complete variable domain is GAGVSQSPRYKVAKRGQDVALRCDPISGHVSLFWYQQALGQGPEFLTYFQNEAQLDKSGLPSDRFFAERPEGSVSTLKIQRTQQEDSAVYLCASSSGQGKETQYFGPGTRLLVL.

The chain joins TRBV18 to TRBJ2-7; maybe TRBD2 (6 bases). Germline loops: CDR1 KGHSH, CDR2 LQKENI. There are 17 residues in the CDR3. V was pared by 3 bases and J by 2 bases, with 20 bases between. The CDR3 protein is CASSPPVGEPGAYEQYF. CDR3 in DNA: TGTGCCAGCTCACCCCCCGTGGGAGAACCGGGGGCCTACGAGCAGTACTTC.

The V and J genes are TRBV6-4 and TRBJ1-1; no firm D call. CDR3 length: 14 amino acids. Trimming removed 3 bases at V and 6 bases at J, with 14 bases between. Germline values: CDR1 MRHNA, CDR2 SNTAGT. CDR3 in DNA: TGTGCCAGCAGTGAAAACGGGGTTAGCGCTGAAGCTTTCTTT. This encodes CASSENGVSAEAFF.

This sequence joins TRBV4-1 and TRBJ2-2, with 7 bases that match TRBD2. The CDR3 extends over 18 amino acids. Germline CDR1 reads MGHRA; CDR2 reads YSYEKL. The J segment lost 4 bases and the V segment lost 3 bases, leaving 14 bases of the junction unmatched. CDR3 loop: CASSHQKVGGSVTGELFF. The CDR3 DNA reads as TGCGCCAGCAGCCACCAAAAAGTCGGGGGGAGTGTCACCGGGGAGCTGTTTTTT.

The chain has TRBV11-2 and TRBJ1-4, with D unclear. Between the trimmed V and J ends, which lost 1 base and 8 bases, there was a span of 11 bases. Germline V lookup: CDR1 SGHAT, CDR2 FQNNGV. The CDR3 spans 14 residues. The CDR3 sequence: CASSLGGKHEKLFF. The CDR3 DNA sequence: TGTGCCAGCAGCTTAGGCGGGAAGCACGAAAAACTGTTTTTT.

The rearrangement links TRBV27 to TRBJ2-6; D call uncertain. V was clipped by 7 bases and J by 1 base, with 5 bases between them. The CDR3 extends over 13 amino acids. Germline values: CDR1 MNHEY, CDR2 SMNVEV (reference sequence). As DNA, the CDR3 is TGTGCCAGCACCTTATCTGGGGCCAACGTCCTGACTTTC. It specifies CASTLSGANVLTF.

The chain joins TRBV2 to TRBJ2-5; 12 bases line up with TRBD2. This CDR3 comprises 15 residues. The germline V gene encodes CDR1 SNHLY and CDR2 FYNNEI. Unmatched junction bases numbered 7, after V lost 6 bases and J lost 5 bases. CDR3 in amino acids: CASRLAGGPRETQYF. The CDR3 nucleotides read TGTGCCAGCAGACTAGCGGGAGGTCCCCGGGAGACCCAGTACTTC. The entire variable domain, with the rest obtained from reference TRBV2 and TRBJ2-5, is as follows: EPEVTQTPSHQVTQMGQEVILRCVPISNHLYFYWYRQILGQKVEFLVSFYNNEISEKSEIFDDQFSVERPDGSNFTLKIRSTKLEDSAMYFCASRLAGGPRETQYFGPGTRLLVL.

The rearrangement links TRBV5-4 to TRBJ2-1; 10 nucleotides match TRBD1. With V trimmed by 4 bases and J by 8 bases, 9 bases remained unmatched. This CDR3 spans 15 amino acids. Germline V lookup: CDR1 SGHNT, CDR2 YYREEE (reference sequence). The CDR3 is CASSLDRGLIHEQFF. CDR3 bases: TGTGCCAGCAGCCTAGACAGGGGGCTCATCCATGAGCAGTTCTTC.